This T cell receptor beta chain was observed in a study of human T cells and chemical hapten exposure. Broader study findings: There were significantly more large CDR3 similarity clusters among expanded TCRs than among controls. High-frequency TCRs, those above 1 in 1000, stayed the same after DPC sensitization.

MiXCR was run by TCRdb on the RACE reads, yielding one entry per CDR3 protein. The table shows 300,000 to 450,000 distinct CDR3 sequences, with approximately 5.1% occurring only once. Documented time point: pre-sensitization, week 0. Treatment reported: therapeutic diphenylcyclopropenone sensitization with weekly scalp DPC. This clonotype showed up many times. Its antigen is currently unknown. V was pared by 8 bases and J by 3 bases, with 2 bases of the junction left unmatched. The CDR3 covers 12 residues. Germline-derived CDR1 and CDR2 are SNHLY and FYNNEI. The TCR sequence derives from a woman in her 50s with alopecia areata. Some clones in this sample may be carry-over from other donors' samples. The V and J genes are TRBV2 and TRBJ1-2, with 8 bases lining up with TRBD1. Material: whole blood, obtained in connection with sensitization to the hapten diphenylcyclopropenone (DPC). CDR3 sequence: CASQQGDYGYTF. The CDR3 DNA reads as TGTGCCAGCCAACAGGGGGACTATGGCTACACCTTC. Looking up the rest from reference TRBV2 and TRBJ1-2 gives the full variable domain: EPEVTQTPSHQVTQMGQEVILRCVPISNHLYFYWYRQILGQKVEFLVSFYNNEISEKSEIFDDQFSVERPDGSNFTLKIRSTKLEDSAMYFCASQQGDYGYTFGSGTRLTVV.